This T cell receptor beta chain was captured in a study of cytomegalovirus exposure and HLA in healthy donors. The PCR had 60 Vbeta and 13 Jbeta primers. The protocol was immunoSEQ multiplex PCR, while the TCRdb copy is restricted to in-frame clones and leaves out a portion. The sample yields about 160,000 clones, about 79% seen once. The study, taken as a whole, reports: Beyond CMV serostatus, there was no information to go on about immune exposure. In an earlier analysis, about 87% or about 30%: the productive usage of most TCR beta V segments.

Details on this clone: The antigen is not known.

Germline V CDR1 and CDR2: SGHAT, FQNNGV. The trim removed 5 bases at V and 6 bases at J, leaving 5 bases unmatched. The length of the CDR3 is 15 residues. V gene TRBV11-2 combines with J gene TRBJ2-2, with 11 bases that match TRBD1. The TCR comes from a man between 50 and 59 years old in good health and CMV-seropositive. The sample comprised PBMCs. This CDR3 reads CASSPVDRGPGELFF. CDR3 bases: TGTGCCAGCAGCCCAGTGGACAGGGGGCCCGGGGAGCTGTTTTTT.